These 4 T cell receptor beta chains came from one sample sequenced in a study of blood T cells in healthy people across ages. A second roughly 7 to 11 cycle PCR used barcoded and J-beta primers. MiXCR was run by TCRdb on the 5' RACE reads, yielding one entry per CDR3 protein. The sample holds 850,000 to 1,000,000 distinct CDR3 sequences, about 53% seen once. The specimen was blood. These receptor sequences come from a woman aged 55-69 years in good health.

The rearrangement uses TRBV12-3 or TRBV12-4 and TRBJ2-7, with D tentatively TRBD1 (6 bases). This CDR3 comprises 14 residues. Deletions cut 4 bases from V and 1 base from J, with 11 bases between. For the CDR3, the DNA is TGTGCCAGCAGTTACTCGGACAGATCCTACGAGCAGTACTTC. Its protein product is CASSYSDRSYEQYF.

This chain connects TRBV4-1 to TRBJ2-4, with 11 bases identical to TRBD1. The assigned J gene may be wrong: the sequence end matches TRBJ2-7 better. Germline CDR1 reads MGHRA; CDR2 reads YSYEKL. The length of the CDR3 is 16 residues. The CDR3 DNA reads TGCGCCAGCAGAGAGATGCCGGGACAGGGGGCCTACGAGCAGTACTTC. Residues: CASREMPGQGAYEQYF.

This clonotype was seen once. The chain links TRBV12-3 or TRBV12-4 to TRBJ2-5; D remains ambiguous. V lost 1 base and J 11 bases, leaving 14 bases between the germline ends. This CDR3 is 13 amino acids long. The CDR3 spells CASSLDPIHEQYF. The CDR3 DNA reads TGTGCCAGCAGTTTAGATCCCATTCATGAGCAGTACTTC.

CDR3 nucleotide sequence: TGTGCCAGCAGTTTACCAACTAGCGGTACCTCCTACAATGAGCAGTTCTTC. It yields the protein CASSLPTSGTSYNEQFF. The chain employs TRBV28 and TRBJ2-1; the match to TRBD2 covers 8 bases. V shed 2 bases and J 0 bases; nucleotides not matched to a gene: 6. CDR3 length: 17 amino acids. Germline V gives CDR1 MDHEN, CDR2 SYDVKM.